These 5 T cell receptor beta chains were all obtained from the same sample, sequenced in a study of naive and memory T cell subsets. Antigen specificity for these receptors is unknown. Broader study findings: Especially in CD8 cells, naive repertoires contained a few larger clonotypes, possibly CD45RA-re-expressing memory cells.

The beta constant-region primer was an equimolar mix of two oligonucleotides covering TRBC1 and TRBC2. Ligated cDNA was amplified by four rounds of PCR with nested alpha and beta constant-region primers and SP2. TCRdb ran MiXCR on the UMI-ligation and nested PCR reads and lists one entry per CDR3 protein. The repertoire has about 150,000 distinct CDR3 sequences, over 20% of them found once; the top ten carry 0.1% to 0.11%. The sequencing input was naive CD4+ T cells from blood. The receptors originated from a human donor in good health.

This clonotype appeared many times. The V gene is TRBV24-1, the J gene TRBJ1-5; D is perhaps TRBD1 (6 bases). The CDR3 extends over 14 amino acids. The germline gives CDR1 KGHDR, CDR2 SFDVKD. V lost 6 bases and J 5 bases, leaving 13 bases between the germline ends. This CDR3 reads CATSPRGADQPQHF. The CDR3 coding sequence is TGTGCCACCAGTCCCAGGGGAGCGGATCAGCCCCAGCATTTT.

The gene calls are TRBV20-1 and TRBJ2-3, with 8 bases lining up with TRBD2. CDR1 is DFQATT and CDR2 is SNEGSKA in the germline V gene (reference sequence). The CDR3 is made up of 12 amino acids. V shed 6 bases, J shed 2 bases, and the junction held 1 base outside the gene matches. The CDR3 nucleotides are TGCAGTGCGGGACTAGACACAGATACGCAGTATTTT. Its translation: CSAGLDTDTQYF.

V and J are TRBV12-3 or TRBV12-4 and TRBJ1-5; D ambiguous. The CDR3 covers 15 residues. Trimming pared 5 bases from V and 2 bases from J, leaving 13 bases between. The CDR3 nucleotides read TGTGCCAGCAGTCCCCAACTTGCGGGCAATCAGCCCCAGCATTTT. Protein product: CASSPQLAGNQPQHF.

The chain couples TRBV7-9 to TRBJ2-7; possibly TRBD1 for D (5 bases). Germline V gene lookup returns CDR1 SEHNR and CDR2 FQNEAQ (reference sequence). Trimming left V 5 bases short and J 3 bases short, with 14 bases between. This CDR3 region has 14 residues. This CDR3 reads CASSTTASNYEQYF. The CDR3 nucleotides are TGTGCCAGCAGCACGACAGCCTCTAACTACGAGCAGTACTTC.

The chain is built from TRBV13 and TRBJ2-1; D may be TRBD2 (6 bases). CDR3 length equals 15 residues. Germline CDR1 reads PRHDT; CDR2 reads FYEKMQ (reference sequence). The V end lost 5 bases, the J end lost 0 bases, and 11 bases lay between the germline ends. The CDR3 loop is CASSRDLSSYNEQFF. CDR3 in DNA: TGTGCCAGCAGCCGGGACTTAAGCTCCTACAATGAGCAGTTCTTC.